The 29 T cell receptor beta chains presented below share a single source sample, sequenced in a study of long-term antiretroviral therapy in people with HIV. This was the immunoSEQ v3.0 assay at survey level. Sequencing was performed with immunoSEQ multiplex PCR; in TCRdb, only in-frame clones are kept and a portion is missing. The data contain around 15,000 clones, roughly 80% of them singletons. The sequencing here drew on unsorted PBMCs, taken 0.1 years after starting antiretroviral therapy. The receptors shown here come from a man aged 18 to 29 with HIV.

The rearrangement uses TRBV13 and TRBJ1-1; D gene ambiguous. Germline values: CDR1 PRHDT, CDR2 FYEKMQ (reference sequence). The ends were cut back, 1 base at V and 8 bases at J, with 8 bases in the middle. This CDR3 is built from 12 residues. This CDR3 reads CASSLVSREAFF. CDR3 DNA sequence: TGTGCCAGCAGCTTAGTCAGCAGAGAAGCTTTCTTT.

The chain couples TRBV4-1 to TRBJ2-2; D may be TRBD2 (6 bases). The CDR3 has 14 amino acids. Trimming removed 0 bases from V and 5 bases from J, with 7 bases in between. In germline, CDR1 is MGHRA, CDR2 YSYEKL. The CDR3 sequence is CASSQESGTGELFF. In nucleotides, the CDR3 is TGCGCCAGCAGCCAAGAGAGCGGGACCGGGGAGCTGTTTTTT.

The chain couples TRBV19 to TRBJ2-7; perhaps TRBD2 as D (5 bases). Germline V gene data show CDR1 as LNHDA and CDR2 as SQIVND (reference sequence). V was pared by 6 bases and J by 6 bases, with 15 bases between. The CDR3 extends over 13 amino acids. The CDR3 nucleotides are TGTGCCAGTAGCGAGGGCCGAGGTAGCGAGCAGTACTTC. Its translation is CASSEGRGSEQYF.

The chain's CDR3 is CASTGAGPEAFF. In nucleotides, the CDR3 is TGTGCCAGCACCGGCGCAGGGCCTGAAGCTTTCTTT. V and J are TRBV5-6 and TRBJ1-1; D perhaps matches TRBD1 (5 bases). Germline V lookup: CDR1 SGHDT, CDR2 YYEEEE. V lost 6 bases, J lost 6 bases, and 12 bases lay in between. This CDR3 comprises 12 residues.

DNA of the CDR3: TGTGCCAGCAGTTCAGCTCCCCTAACAGGGTTGGGCAATCAGCCCCAGCATTTT. Encoded protein: CASSSAPLTGLGNQPQHF. J is TRBJ1-5 and V is TRBV7-6; tentative D call: TRBD1 (6 bases). V lost 6 bases to trimming and J lost 2 bases, with 23 bases between them. The CDR3 sequence is 18 residues long. From germline, CDR1 is SGHVS and CDR2 FNYEAQ.

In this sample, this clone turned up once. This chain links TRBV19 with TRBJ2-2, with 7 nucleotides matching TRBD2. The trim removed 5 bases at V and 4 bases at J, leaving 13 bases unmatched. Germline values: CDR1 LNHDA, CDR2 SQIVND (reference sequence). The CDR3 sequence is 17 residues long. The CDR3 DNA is TGTGCCAGTAGTCTCCTGCTGGGAGGGCCTCCCACCGGGGAGCTGTTTTTT. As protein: CASSLLLGGPPTGELFF.

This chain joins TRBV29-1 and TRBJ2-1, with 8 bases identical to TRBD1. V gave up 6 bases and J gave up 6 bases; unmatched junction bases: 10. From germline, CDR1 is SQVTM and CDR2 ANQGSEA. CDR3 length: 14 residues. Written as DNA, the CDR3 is TGCAGCGTAGTAACAGGGGGAAGAGGCAATGAGCAGTTCTTC. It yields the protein CSVVTGGRGNEQFF.

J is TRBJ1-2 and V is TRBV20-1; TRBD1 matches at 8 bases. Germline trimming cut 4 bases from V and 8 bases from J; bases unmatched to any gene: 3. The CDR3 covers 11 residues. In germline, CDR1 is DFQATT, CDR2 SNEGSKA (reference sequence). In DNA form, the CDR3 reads TGCAGTGCTATGACAGGGGACGGCTACACCTTC. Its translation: CSAMTGDGYTF.

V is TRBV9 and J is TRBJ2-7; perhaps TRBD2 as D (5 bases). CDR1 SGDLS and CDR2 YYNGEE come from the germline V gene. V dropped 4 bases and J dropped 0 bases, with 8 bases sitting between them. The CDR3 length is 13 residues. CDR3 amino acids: CASSISDSYEQYF. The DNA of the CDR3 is TGTGCCAGCAGCATTAGCGACTCCTACGAGCAGTACTTC.

The CDR3: CASSLKPALAGDDTGELFF. In DNA form, the CDR3 reads TGTGCCAGCAGCCTCAAGCCCGCACTAGCGGGAGACGACACCGGGGAGCTGTTTTTT. The chain links TRBV11-2 to TRBJ2-2; 11 positions agree with TRBD2. With V trimmed by 5 bases and J by 3 bases, 14 bases remained unmatched. CDR1 and CDR2 from the germline V gene are SGHAT and FQNNGV. The CDR3 extends over 19 amino acids.

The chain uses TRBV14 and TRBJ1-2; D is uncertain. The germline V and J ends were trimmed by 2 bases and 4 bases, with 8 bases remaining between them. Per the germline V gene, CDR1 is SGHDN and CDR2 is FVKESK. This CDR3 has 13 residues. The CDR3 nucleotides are TGTGCCAGCAGCCAACCCGGGAGCTATGGCTACACCTTC. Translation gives CASSQPGSYGYTF.

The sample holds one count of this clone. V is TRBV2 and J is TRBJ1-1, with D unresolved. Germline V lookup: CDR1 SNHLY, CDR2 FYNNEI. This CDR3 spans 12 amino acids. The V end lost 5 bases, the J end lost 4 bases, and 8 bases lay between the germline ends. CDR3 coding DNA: TGTGCCAGCAGTCCAGGACGCACTGAAGCTTTCTTT. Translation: CASSPGRTEAFF. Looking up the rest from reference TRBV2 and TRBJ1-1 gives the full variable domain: EPEVTQTPSHQVTQMGQEVILRCVPISNHLYFYWYRQILGQKVEFLVSFYNNEISEKSEIFDDQFSVERPDGSNFTLKIRSTKLEDSAMYFCASSPGRTEAFFGQGTRLTVV.

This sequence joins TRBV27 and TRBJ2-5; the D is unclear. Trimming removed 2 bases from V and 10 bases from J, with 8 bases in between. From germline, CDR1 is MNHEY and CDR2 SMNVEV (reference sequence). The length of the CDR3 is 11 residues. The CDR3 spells CASSLGQIQYF. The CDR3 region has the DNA TGTGCCAGCAGTTTAGGCCAAATCCAGTACTTC.

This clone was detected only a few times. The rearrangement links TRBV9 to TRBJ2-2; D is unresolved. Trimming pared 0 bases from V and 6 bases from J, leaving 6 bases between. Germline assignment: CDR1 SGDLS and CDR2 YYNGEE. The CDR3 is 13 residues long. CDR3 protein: CASSVEVAGELFF. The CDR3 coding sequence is TGTGCCAGCAGCGTAGAAGTAGCCGGGGAGCTGTTTTTT.

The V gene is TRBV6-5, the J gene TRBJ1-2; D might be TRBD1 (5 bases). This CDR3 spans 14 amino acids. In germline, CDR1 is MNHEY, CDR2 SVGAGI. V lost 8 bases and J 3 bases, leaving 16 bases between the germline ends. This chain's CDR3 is CASGGTGLDYGYTF. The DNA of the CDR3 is TGTGCCAGCGGCGGGACGGGTTTGGACTATGGCTACACCTTC.

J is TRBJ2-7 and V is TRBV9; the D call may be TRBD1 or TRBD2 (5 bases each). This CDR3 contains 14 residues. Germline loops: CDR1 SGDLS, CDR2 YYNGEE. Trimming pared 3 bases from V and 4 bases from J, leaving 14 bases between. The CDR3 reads CASSDGDRLYEQYF. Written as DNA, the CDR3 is TGTGCCAGCAGCGATGGGGACCGGCTATACGAGCAGTACTTC.

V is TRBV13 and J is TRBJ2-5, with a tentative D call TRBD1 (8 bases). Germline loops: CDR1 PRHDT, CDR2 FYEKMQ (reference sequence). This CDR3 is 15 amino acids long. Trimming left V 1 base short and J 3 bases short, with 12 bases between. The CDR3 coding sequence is TGTGCCAGCAGCTTAGCCACAGGGGGGGAAGAGACCCAGTACTTC. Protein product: CASSLATGGEETQYF.

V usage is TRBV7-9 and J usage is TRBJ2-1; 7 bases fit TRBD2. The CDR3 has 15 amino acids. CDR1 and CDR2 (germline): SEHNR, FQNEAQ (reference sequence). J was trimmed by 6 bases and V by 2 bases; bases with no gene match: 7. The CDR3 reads CASSLPARERNEQFF. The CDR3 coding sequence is TGTGCCAGCAGCTTACCCGCGCGGGAGCGCAATGAGCAGTTCTTC.

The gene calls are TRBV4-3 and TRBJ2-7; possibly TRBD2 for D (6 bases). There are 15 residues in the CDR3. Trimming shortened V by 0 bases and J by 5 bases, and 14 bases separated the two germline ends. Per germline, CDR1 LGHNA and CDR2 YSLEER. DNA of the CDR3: TGCGCCAGCAGCCAAGATGGGGGGAGCGGAAACGAGCAGTACTTC. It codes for CASSQDGGSGNEQYF.

The CDR3 DNA reads TGTGCCAGCAGCTTAAAGGCAGCCTACAATGAGCAGTTCTTC. It yields the protein CASSLKAAYNEQFF. This chain uses TRBV11-2 with TRBJ2-1; D ambiguous. Trimming cost V 2 bases and J 2 bases, with 7 bases left between them. CDR3 length: 14 amino acids. The germline V gene has CDR1 SGHAT and CDR2 FQNNGV. Using reference TRBV11-2 and TRBJ2-1 for the parts outside the CDR3, the full variable domain is EAGVAQSPRYKIIEKRQSVAFWCNPISGHATLYWYQQILGQGPKLLIQFQNNGVVDDSQLPKDRFSAERLKGVDSTLKIQPAKLEDSAVYLCASSLKAAYNEQFFGPGTRLTVL.

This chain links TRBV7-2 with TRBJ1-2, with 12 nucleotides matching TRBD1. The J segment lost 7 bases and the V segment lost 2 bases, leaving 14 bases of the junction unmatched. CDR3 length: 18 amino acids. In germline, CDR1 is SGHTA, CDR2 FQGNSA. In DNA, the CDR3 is TGTGCCAGCAGCTTATTCTCAGGGGGGGGACAGGGGGCTGGTGGCTACACCTTC. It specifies CASSLFSGGGQGAGGYTF.

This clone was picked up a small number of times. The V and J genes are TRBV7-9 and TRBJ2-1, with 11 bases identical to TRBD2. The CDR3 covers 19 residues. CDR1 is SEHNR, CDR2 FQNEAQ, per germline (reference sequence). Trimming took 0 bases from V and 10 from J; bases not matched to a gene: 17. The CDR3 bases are TGTGCCAGCAGCTTAGCGGCTGCCACTAGCGGGAGAAGGGGACGGGAGCAGTTCTTC. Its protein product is CASSLAAATSGRRGREQFF. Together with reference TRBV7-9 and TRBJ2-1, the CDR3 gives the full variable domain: DTGVSQNPRHKITKRGQNVTFRCDPISEHNRLYWYRQTLGQGPEFLTYFQNEAQLEKSRLLSDRFSAERPKGSFSTLEIQRTEQGDSAMYLCASSLAAATSGRRGREQFFGPGTRLTVL.

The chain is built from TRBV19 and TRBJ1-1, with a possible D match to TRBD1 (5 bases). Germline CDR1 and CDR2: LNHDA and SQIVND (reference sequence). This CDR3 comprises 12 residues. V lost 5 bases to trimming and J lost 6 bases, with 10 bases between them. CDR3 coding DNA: TGTGCCAGTAGTCACCAGGGCCCTGAAGCTTTCTTT. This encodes CASSHQGPEAFF.

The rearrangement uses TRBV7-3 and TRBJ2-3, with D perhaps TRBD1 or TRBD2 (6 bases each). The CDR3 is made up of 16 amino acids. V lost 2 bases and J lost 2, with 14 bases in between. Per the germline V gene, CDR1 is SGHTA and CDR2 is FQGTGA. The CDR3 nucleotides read TGTGCCAGCAGCTTAGGAGGGGACAAACACACAGATACGCAGTATTTT. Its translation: CASSLGGDKHTDTQYF.

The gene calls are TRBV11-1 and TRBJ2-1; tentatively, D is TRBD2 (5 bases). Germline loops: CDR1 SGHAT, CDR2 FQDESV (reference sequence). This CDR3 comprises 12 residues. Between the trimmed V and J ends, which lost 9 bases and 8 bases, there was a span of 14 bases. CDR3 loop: CASTDRGDEQFF. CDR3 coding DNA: TGTGCCAGTACTGACCGGGGAGATGAGCAGTTCTTC.

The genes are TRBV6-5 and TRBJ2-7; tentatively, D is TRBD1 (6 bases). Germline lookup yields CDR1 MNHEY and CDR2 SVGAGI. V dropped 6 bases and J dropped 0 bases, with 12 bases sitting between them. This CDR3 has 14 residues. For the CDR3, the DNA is TGTGCCAGCAGCGAAGGGGGTCTCTCCTACGAGCAGTACTTC. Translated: CASSEGGLSYEQYF.

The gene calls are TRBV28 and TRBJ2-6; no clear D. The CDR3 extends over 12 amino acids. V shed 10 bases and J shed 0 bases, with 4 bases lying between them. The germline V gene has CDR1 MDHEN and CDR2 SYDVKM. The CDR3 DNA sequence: TGTGCCACTTTCTCTGGGGCCAACGTCCTGACTTTC. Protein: CATFSGANVLTF.

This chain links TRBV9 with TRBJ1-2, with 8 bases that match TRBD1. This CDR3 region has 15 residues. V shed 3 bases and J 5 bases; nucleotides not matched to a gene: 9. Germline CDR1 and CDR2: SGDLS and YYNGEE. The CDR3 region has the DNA TGTGCCAGCAGCGCTGGACAGGGAGACACTTATGGCTACACCTTC. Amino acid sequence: CASSAGQGDTYGYTF.

Written as DNA, the CDR3 is TGCGCCAGCAGCTCCGACAGCTCCTACGAGCAGTACTTC. Its translation: CASSSDSSYEQYF. The V and J genes are TRBV5-1 and TRBJ2-7; D is perhaps TRBD1 (5 bases). The CDR3 sequence is 13 residues long. V shed 3 bases and J shed 0 bases, with 7 bases lying between them. Germline CDR1 SGHRS, CDR2 YFSETQ.